The 17 T cell receptor beta chains below were found in one sample sequenced in a study of control samples from healthy donors and cancer patients. Repertoires were generated with immunoSEQ multiplex PCR, while TCRdb's copy carries only in-frame clones and drops some. This table has about 63,000 clones, 65% to 90% appearing once. The material sequenced was blood. The source is a man between 40 and 49 years old in good health.

J is TRBJ2-1 and V is TRBV28; D perhaps matches TRBD1 (6 bases). Trimming pared 6 bases from V and 0 bases from J, leaving 12 bases between. This CDR3 has 15 residues. Germline CDR1 and CDR2: MDHEN and SYDVKM. As DNA, the CDR3 is TGTGCCAGCAGCTCAGGGGTCTCCTCCTACAATGAGCAGTTCTTC. As protein: CASSSGVSSYNEQFF.

V usage is TRBV19 and J usage is TRBJ2-2; D may be TRBD1 or TRBD2 (6 bases each). Trimming took 3 bases from V and 4 from J, leaving 15 bases between them. The CDR3 has 16 amino acids. Germline values: CDR1 LNHDA, CDR2 SQIVND (reference sequence). CDR3 sequence reads: CASSMSRGRGTGELFF. In nucleotides, the CDR3 is TGTGCCAGTAGTATGAGCCGGGGGCGCGGCACCGGGGAGCTGTTTTTT.

The chain couples TRBV4-3 to TRBJ1-2, with D unclear. The CDR3 consists of 16 residues. V was trimmed by 2 bases and J by 4 bases, leaving 17 bases between them. Germline CDR1 and CDR2: LGHNA and YSLEER. As DNA, the CDR3 is TGCGCCAGCAGCCAAACGGGTTCCCCTCAGCTCTATGGCTACACCTTC. Translation gives CASSQTGSPQLYGYTF.

The chain uses TRBV7-2 and TRBJ1-2; TRBD1 is a possible D gene (5 bases). Germline lookup yields CDR1 SGHTA and CDR2 FQGNSA. The CDR3 loop spans 15 amino acids. Trimming removed 2 bases at V and 1 base at J, with 11 bases between. The CDR3 DNA reads as TGTGCCAGCAGCTTATCGACAGCCATTAACTATGGCTACACCTTC. This codes for CASSLSTAINYGYTF.

The chain combines TRBV6-2 or TRBV6-3 with TRBJ2-1; 7 nucleotides line up with TRBD2. Trimming cost V 5 bases and J 0 bases; bases outside gene matches: 4. CDR3 size: 15 residues. In germline, CDR1 is MNHEY, CDR2 SVGEGT. The CDR3 sequence is CASSSGEGSYNEQFF. CDR3 in DNA: TGTGCCAGCAGTAGCGGGGAAGGCTCCTACAATGAGCAGTTCTTC.

The V and J genes are TRBV4-1 and TRBJ1-1, with 7 bases fitting TRBD1. In germline, CDR1 is MGHRA, CDR2 YSYEKL. The ends lost 4 bases at V and 11 bases at J; junction bases unmatched: 13. This CDR3 spans 14 amino acids. The CDR3 DNA sequence: TGCGCCAGCAGCCTAGGACAGGACCCCGGCGACGCTTTCTTT. Amino acid sequence: CASSLGQDPGDAFF.

This clone was observed a single time. The chain is built from TRBV28 and TRBJ1-5, with a weak D call TRBD1 (6 bases). CDR1 is MDHEN and CDR2 is SYDVKM in the germline V gene. Trimming left V 4 bases short and J 2 bases short, with 6 bases between. CDR3 length: 13 amino acids. CDR3 sequence (DNA): TGTGCCAGCAGTTCAGGGGGCAATCAGCCCCAGCATTTT. Protein: CASSSGGNQPQHF.

The chain links TRBV7-2 to TRBJ2-2; TRBD1 matches 8 bases. With V trimmed by 2 bases and J by 5 bases, 4 bases remained unmatched. The germline CDR1 and CDR2 sequences are SGHTA and FQGNSA. The CDR3 consists of 15 residues. The CDR3 bases are TGTGCCAGCAGCTTAACGGGACAGGTTACCGGGGAGCTGTTTTTT. This sequence encodes CASSLTGQVTGELFF.

Only one count was recorded for this clone. This chain uses TRBV4-3 with TRBJ1-1, with 7 bases identical to TRBD1. From germline, CDR1 is LGHNA and CDR2 YSLEER. CDR3 length: 18 amino acids. J gave up 5 bases and V 2 bases, and 17 bases lay outside the gene matches. CDR3 region: CASSQSTGQSPTGTEAFF. The CDR3 DNA is TGCGCCAGCAGCCAATCCACGGGACAGAGCCCCACGGGGACTGAAGCTTTCTTT.

The chain is built from TRBV29-1 and TRBJ1-2; TRBD1 matches 7 bases. V was pared by 5 bases and J by 2 bases, with 11 bases of the junction left unmatched. From germline, CDR1 is SQVTM and CDR2 ANQGSEA. This CDR3 spans 15 amino acids. CDR3 bases: TGCAGCGTTTCGCAAGGGGGCGCAGGAAACTATGGCTACACCTTC. Residues: CSVSQGGAGNYGYTF.

The chain couples TRBV7-9 to TRBJ1-1; D may be TRBD1 (5 bases). This CDR3 is 16 amino acids long. Germline V gene lookup returns CDR1 SEHNR and CDR2 FQNEAQ (reference sequence). V was trimmed by 2 bases and J by 2 bases, leaving 15 bases between them. CDR3 sequence reads: CASSLLQGFPNTEAFF. Written as DNA, the CDR3 is TGTGCCAGCAGCTTATTGCAGGGATTTCCAAACACTGAAGCTTTCTTT.

The rearrangement uses TRBV5-6 and TRBJ2-7, with D maybe TRBD1 (5 bases). Trimming removed 0 bases from V and 5 bases from J, with 6 bases in between. Germline CDR1 reads SGHDT; CDR2 reads YYEEEE. The CDR3 runs to 12 residues. The CDR3 DNA sequence: TGTGCCAGCAGCTTGGAAGGGGACGAGCAGTACTTC. Translated: CASSLEGDEQYF.

The chain combines TRBV11-2 with TRBJ2-7, with D uncertain. Germline V gene data show CDR1 as SGHAT and CDR2 as FQNNGV. CDR3 length: 12 amino acids. V was clipped by 4 bases and J by 6 bases, with 10 bases between them. CDR3 sequence reads: CASSSVFFEQYF. The CDR3 DNA reads TGTGCCAGCAGCTCCGTTTTCTTCGAGCAGTACTTC.

This rearrangement joins TRBV3-1 (or the pseudogene TRBV3-2) to TRBJ1-2; the match to TRBD1 covers 8 bases. Trimming removed 0 bases from V and 4 bases from J; junction bases left unmatched: 10. There are 17 residues in the CDR3. Germline V gives CDR1 LGHDT, CDR2 YNNKEL (reference sequence). As DNA, the CDR3 is TGTGCCAGCAGCCAAGACTTAGACAGGGGAGAAATCTATGGCTACACCTTC. It codes for CASSQDLDRGEIYGYTF.

The chain recombines TRBV9 with TRBJ2-3, with D perhaps TRBD1 (6 bases). This CDR3 has 14 amino acids. V lost 4 bases, J lost 0 bases, and 9 bases lay in between. Germline loops: CDR1 SGDLS, CDR2 YYNGEE. The CDR3 here is CASSQQGSTDTQYF. Written as DNA, the CDR3 is TGTGCCAGCAGCCAACAGGGTAGCACAGATACGCAGTATTTT.

The chain is built from TRBV6-5 and TRBJ2-5; no firm D call. Deletions cut 2 bases from V and 1 base from J, with 14 bases between. This CDR3 contains 16 residues. Per germline, CDR1 MNHEY and CDR2 SVGAGI. CDR3 protein: CASSYVEPFAQETQYF. Here the CDR3 DNA reads TGTGCCAGCAGTTACGTGGAGCCCTTCGCCCAAGAGACCCAGTACTTC.

The chain is built from TRBV5-4 and TRBJ2-7; the D gene is possibly TRBD1 (6 bases). This CDR3 contains 16 residues. Germline CDR1 and CDR2: SGHNT and YYREEE (reference sequence). The ends were cut back, 1 base at V and 9 bases at J, with 23 bases in the middle. The CDR3: CASSLRLAQGLGGQYF. The CDR3 bases are TGTGCCAGCAGCTTGCGTCTGGCCCAGGGGTTAGGGGGGCAGTACTTC.